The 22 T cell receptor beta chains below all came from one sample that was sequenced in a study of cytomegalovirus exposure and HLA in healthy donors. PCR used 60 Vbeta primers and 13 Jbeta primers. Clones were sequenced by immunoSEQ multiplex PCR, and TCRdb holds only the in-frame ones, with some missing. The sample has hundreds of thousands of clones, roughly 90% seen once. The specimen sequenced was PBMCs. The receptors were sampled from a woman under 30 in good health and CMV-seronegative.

DNA for the CDR3: TGTGCCAGCAGCGATCGACAGGGGATTCTCGTCAATGAGCAGTTCTTC. It encodes CASSDRQGILVNEQFF. The chain combines TRBV9 with TRBJ2-1, with 8 bases fitting TRBD1. J lost 6 bases, V lost 3 bases, and 11 bases had no gene match. The CDR3 totals 16 residues. CDR1 SGDLS and CDR2 YYNGEE come from the germline V gene.

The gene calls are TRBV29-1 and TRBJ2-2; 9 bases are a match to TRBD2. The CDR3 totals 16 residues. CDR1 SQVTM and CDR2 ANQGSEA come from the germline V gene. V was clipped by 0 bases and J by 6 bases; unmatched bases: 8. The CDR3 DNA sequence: TGCAGCGTTGAAGATGTAATAGCGGGAGTTTCCGGGGAGCTGTTTTTT. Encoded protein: CSVEDVIAGVSGELFF.

The CDR3 spells CASSSRQGYNEQFF. The CDR3 nucleotides read TGCGCCAGCAGCTCCCGACAGGGGTACAATGAGCAGTTCTTC. The rearrangement joins TRBV5-1 to TRBJ2-1, with TRBD1 matching 8 bases. The CDR3 has 14 amino acids. CDR1 is SGHRS, CDR2 YFSETQ, per germline. The J segment lost 4 bases and the V segment lost 3 bases, leaving 3 bases of the junction unmatched.

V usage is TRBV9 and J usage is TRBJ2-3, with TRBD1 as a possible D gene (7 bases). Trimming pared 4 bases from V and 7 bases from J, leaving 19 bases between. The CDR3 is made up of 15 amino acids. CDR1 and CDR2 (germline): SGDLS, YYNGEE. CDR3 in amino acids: CASSPRGTDQNTQYF. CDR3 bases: TGTGCCAGCAGCCCCCGGGGGACAGATCAAAATACGCAGTATTTT.

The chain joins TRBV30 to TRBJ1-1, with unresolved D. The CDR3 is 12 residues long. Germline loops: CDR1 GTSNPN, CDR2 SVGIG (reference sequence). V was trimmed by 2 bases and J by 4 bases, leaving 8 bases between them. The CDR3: CAWSSFGTEAFF. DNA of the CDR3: TGTGCCTGGAGTTCTTTCGGCACTGAAGCTTTCTTT.

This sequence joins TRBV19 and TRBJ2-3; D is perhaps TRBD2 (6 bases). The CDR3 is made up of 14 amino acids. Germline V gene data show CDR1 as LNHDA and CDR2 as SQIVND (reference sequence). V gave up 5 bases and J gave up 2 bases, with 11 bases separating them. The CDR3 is CASSWRGFTDTQYF. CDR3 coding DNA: TGTGCCAGTAGTTGGCGGGGCTTCACAGATACGCAGTATTTT.

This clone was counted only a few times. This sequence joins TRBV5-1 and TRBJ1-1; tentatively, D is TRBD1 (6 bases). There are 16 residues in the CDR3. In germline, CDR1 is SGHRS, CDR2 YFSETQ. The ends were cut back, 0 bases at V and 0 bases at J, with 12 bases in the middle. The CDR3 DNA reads TGCGCCAGCAGCTTGGTAGGGGGAGGGATGAACACTGAAGCTTTCTTT. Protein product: CASSLVGGGMNTEAFF.

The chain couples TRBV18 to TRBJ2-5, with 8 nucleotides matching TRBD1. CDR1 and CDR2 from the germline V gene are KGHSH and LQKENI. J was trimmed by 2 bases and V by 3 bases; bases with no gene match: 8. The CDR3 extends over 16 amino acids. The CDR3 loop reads CASSPRGQGGQETQYF. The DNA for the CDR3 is TGTGCCAGCTCACCGCGTGGACAGGGAGGTCAAGAGACCCAGTACTTC.

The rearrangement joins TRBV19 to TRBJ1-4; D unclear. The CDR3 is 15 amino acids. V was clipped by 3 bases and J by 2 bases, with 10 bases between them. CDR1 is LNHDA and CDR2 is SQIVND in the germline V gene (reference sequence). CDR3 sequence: CASSMGASTNEKLFF. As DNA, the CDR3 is TGTGCCAGTAGTATGGGCGCCAGCACTAATGAAAAACTGTTTTTT.

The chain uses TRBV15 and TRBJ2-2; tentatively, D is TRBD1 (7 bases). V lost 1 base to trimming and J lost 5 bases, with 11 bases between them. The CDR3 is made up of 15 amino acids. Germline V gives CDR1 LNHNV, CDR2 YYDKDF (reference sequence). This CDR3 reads CATSRGSGGTGELFF. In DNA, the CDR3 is TGTGCCACCAGCAGAGGTTCAGGGGGGACCGGGGAGCTGTTTTTT.

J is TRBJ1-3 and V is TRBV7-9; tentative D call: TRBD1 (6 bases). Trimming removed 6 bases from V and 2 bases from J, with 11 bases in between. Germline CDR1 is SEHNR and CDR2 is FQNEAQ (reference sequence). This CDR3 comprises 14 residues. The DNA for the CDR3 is TGTGCCAGCAGTATCAGGGGAACTGGAAACACCATATATTTT. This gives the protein CASSIRGTGNTIYF.

The DNA of the CDR3 is TGTGCCAGTAGTCAAGCACGCGGGAATGAGCAGTTCTTC. Translating gives CASSQARGNEQFF. J is TRBJ2-1 and V is TRBV19; tentative D call: TRBD2 (5 bases). The V gene's germline CDR1 is LNHDA and CDR2 SQIVND (reference sequence). Trimming stripped 5 bases from V and 7 bases from J, with 12 bases between. This CDR3 contains 13 residues.

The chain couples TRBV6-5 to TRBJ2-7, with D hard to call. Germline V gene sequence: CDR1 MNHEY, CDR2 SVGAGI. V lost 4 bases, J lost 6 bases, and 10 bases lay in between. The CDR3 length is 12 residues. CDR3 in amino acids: CASSSTSGEQYF. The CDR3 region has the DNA TGTGCCAGCAGTTCAACATCAGGCGAGCAGTACTTC.

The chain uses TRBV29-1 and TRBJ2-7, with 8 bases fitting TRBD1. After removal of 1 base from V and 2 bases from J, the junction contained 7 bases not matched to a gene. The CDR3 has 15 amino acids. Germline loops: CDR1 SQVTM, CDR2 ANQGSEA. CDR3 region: CSVEGFGDRPYEQYF. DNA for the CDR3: TGCAGCGTTGAAGGATTTGGGGACAGGCCCTACGAGCAGTACTTC.

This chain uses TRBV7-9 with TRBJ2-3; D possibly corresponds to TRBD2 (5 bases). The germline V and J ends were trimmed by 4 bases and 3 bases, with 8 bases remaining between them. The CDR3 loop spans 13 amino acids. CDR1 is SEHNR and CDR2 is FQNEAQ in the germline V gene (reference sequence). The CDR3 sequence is CASSSRGTDTQYF. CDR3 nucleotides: TGTGCCAGCAGCTCGAGAGGGACAGATACGCAGTATTTT.

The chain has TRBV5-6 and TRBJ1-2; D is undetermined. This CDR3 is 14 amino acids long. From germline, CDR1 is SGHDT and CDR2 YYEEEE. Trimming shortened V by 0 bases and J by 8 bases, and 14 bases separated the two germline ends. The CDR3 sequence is CASSLGEVQRGYTF. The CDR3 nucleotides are TGTGCCAGCAGCTTGGGGGAGGTTCAGAGGGGCTACACCTTC.

Here the CDR3 DNA reads TGTGCCAGCAACGCTGGTTTCGACCCTAGTCAGTACTTC. It specifies CASNAGFDPSQYF. V gene TRBV7-8 combines with J gene TRBJ2-7; D call uncertain. V was shortened by 7 bases and J by 10 bases, with 20 bases between the two germline ends. Germline assignment: CDR1 SGHVS and CDR2 FQNEAQ. The CDR3 covers 13 residues.

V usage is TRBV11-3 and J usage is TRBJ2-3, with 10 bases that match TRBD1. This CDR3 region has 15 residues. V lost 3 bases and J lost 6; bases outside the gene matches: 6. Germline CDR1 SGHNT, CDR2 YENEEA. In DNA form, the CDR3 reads TGTGCCAGCAGCTTGGGTGGACAGGGGGGGGATACGCAGTATTTT. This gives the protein CASSLGGQGGDTQYF.

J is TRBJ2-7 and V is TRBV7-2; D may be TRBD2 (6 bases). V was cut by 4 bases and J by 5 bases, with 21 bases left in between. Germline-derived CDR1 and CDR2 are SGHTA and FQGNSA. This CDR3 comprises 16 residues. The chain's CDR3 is CASSWQPLRGIHEQYF. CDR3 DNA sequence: TGTGCCAGCAGCTGGCAACCCCTGCGGGGTATCCACGAGCAGTACTTC.

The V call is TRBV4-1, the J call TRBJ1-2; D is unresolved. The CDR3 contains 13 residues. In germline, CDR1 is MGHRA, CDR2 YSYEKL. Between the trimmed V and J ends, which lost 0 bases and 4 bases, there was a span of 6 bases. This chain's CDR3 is CASSQDQAYGYTF. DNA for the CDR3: TGCGCCAGCAGCCAAGATCAGGCCTATGGCTACACCTTC.

As DNA, the CDR3 is TGTGCCAGCAGCGCACCGGGACAGGGCTCTGGGGCCAACGTCCTGACTTTC. Translated: CASSAPGQGSGANVLTF. This chain uses TRBV7-2 with TRBJ2-6; 9 bases are shared with TRBD1. The CDR3 sequence is 17 residues long. Germline CDR1 is SGHTA and CDR2 is FQGNSA. V shed 5 bases and J 0 bases; nucleotides not matched to a gene: 5.

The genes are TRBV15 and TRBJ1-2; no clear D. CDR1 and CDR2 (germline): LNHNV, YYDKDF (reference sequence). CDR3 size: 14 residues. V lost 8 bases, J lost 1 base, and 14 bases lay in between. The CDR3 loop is CATAAARSNYGYTF. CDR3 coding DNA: TGTGCCACCGCGGCAGCCAGAAGTAACTATGGCTACACCTTC.